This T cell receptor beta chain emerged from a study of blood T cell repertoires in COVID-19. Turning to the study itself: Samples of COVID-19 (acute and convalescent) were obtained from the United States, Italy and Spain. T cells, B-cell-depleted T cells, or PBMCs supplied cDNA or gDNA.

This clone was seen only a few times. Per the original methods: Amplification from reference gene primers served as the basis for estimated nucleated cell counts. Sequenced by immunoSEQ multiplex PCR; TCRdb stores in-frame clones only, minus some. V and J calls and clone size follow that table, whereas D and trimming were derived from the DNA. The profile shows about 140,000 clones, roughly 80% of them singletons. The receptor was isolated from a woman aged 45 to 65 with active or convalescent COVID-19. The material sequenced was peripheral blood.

CDR3 sequence reads: CASSLPSTGSETQYF. CDR3 DNA sequence: TGTGCCAGCAGCCTACCTTCCACGGGGTCAGAGACCCAGTACTTC. J is TRBJ2-5 and V is TRBV6-2 or TRBV6-3, with TRBD2 as a possible D gene (5 bases). The germline CDR1 and CDR2 sequences are MNHEY and SVGEGT. This CDR3 is 15 amino acids long. Between the trimmed V and J ends, which lost 6 bases and 4 bases, there was a span of 18 bases.